This T cell receptor beta chain is drawn from a study of T cell responses to AZD1222 COVID-19 vaccine (dated by TCRdb to the early 2020s). Describing the broader study: A total of approximately 250 trial participants underwent TCR sequencing, of whom 207 had received two doses of AZD1222 and about 25 had received two doses of the MenACWY control vaccine. Trial participants were enrolled by age into 18-55, 56-69 and 70-plus year subgroups, with about 150, 27 and 61 TCR-sequenced participants respectively.

Results and caveats for the whole study, not just this receptor: Participants were mostly white British, with more females than males. The authors suggested clonal diversity may have been underestimated. Only five to seven AZD1222 recipients were SARS-CoV-2 seropositive at baseline, limiting conclusions about previously exposed vaccinees. After two AZD1222 doses, spike-specific TCR breadth and depth were significantly higher than at day 0 and than in MenACWY recipients. Nearly half of unique spike-specific TCRs reportedly recognized epitopes outside regions mutated in the B.1.351 and B.1.1.7 variants. In the small 56-69-year group, the increase in depth fell short of significance, most likely because of low power. The vaccine-associated CD4 TCRs covered the entire spike protein, and the dominant responses fell in regions 160-218 and 743-854. Because no day 14 peak-response samples were available, repertoires were characterized only after the peak T cell response.

The CDR3 regions of human TCRbeta chains were analyzed by immunosequencing. The original pipeline was this. TCRs in the repertoires were matched against a reference library of SARS-CoV-2-specific TCRs that had been generated with the MIRA antigen-specificity platform. Breadth was defined as the fraction of unique TCRs that were SARS-CoV-2-associated, and depth was defined as the fraction of total T cells that were SARS-CoV-2-associated. Using the MIRA data, each spike-specific TCR was mapped to the spike region that the TCR reacts to and placed in a CD4 or CD8 class. Log10-transformed breadth and depth values were compared by one-way ANOVA with Sidak's multiple comparisons tests. Not all clones reach the TCRdb copy of this immuneACCESS table, which keeps in-frame sequences only. Checked studies attribute under half of the gap to unresolved V genes and leave the rest unexplained. That table is the source of V, J and clone size, and D and trimming were worked out from the DNA. The sample table lists about 90,000 clones, 70% to 90% of them with a count of one. 10% of the sample belongs to the ten largest clones.

Concerning this clone itself: Which antigen it targets is not known. No base quality values were provided; no much bigger clone lies one nucleotide off.

Deletion took 8 bases off V and 2 bases off J, with a span of 13 bases between the germline ends. The CDR3 contains 13 residues, cysteine and phenylalanine counted. Only the CDR3 region is kept as DNA, spanning 39 bases read in frame from base 1. Sample time point, as interpreted from the label and publication: baseline before first vaccination. Interpreted using the paper, the treatment or condition label stands for: meningococcal conjugate vaccine given as trial control. Vaccinee samples were obtained from the UK trials COV001 and COV002, which included a single-blind randomized controlled phase 2/3 trial of AZD1222 (ChAdOx1 nCoV-19) in healthy adults. For TCRbeta chain sequencing, PBMC samples were collected from trial participants at day 0 and at day 28 after the second dose.

The chain is made from TRBV12-3 or TRBV12-4 and TRBJ2-7, with the D call perhaps TRBD1 or TRBD2, as 6 bases match in each case. The receptor comes from an adult in good health. The specimen was peripheral blood, collected on day 0 of MenACWY control vaccination. CDR3 reads: CASRQGRTYEQYF. In nucleotide form, the sequence is TGTGCCAGCCGGCAGGGGAGGACCTACGAGCAGTACTTC.